Listed below are T cell receptor beta chains from one sample, sequenced in a study of response to subunit inactivated influenza vaccine. Each CDR3 protein is one row after TCRdb ran MiXCR on the RT-PCR reads. The sample holds 150,000 to 200,000 distinct CDR3 sequences, 9.5% to 15% seen once. These data were likewise used in another study, on T cells expressing NK-cell markers.

Source: CD8+ T cells sorted from PBMCs, taken 11 to 12 days after vaccination. These receptors all come from a middle-aged man who received an inactivated influenza vaccine. The CDR3 runs from the conserved cysteine through the conserved F or W. A D gene is named only where the DNA matches it firmly. Clone size is given for some rows only: seen once, a few or many times, or a class if the clone is expanded.

D,size,J,V,DNA,CDR3
TRBD2,-,TRBJ2-7,TRBV14,TGTGCCAGCAGCCAAATTGGAGGACTAGCGCCCCGCAAGCAGTACTTC,CASSQIGGLAPRKQYF
TRBD1,-,TRBJ2-1,TRBV6-5,TGTGCCAGCAGTTACTCGGGGACAGGGAAAAATGAGCAGTTCTTC,CASSYSGTGKNEQFF
-,-,TRBJ2-1,TRBV15,TGTGCCACCAGGGCTAAGGGGAGGAGGGAGCAGTTCTTC,CATRAKGRREQFF
TRBD1,-,TRBJ2-3,TRBV24-1,TGTGCCACCAGTGGGGTACCGGGACAGGGGGCAGATACGCAGTATTTT,CATSGVPGQGADTQYF
-,few,TRBJ2-3,TRBV12-3/TRBV12-4,TGTGCCAGCAGCAATCGGTTCCAGGGAGGCACAGATACGCAGTATTTT,CASSNRFQGGTDTQYF
TRBD2,many,TRBJ2-1,TRBV29-1,TGCAGCGTTGAAGATTGGCCGGGGCGGGAGTCCTTCGGGAATGAGCAGTTCTTC,CSVEDWPGRESFGNEQFF
TRBD2,many,TRBJ2-2,TRBV6-2/TRBV6-3,TGTGCCAGCAGACTACTAGCGGGGGAGCGTGGCGGGGAGCTGTTTTTT,CASRLLAGERGGELFF
-,-,TRBJ2-2,TRBV4-1,TGCGCCAGCAGCCAAGATCTTTTGGGCGGGGAGCTGTTTTTT,CASSQDLLGGELFF
TRBD2,few,TRBJ2-1,TRBV28,TGTGCCAGCAGCCATGAACTAGCGGGAGAATGGAGTGAGCAGTTCTTC,CASSHELAGEWSEQFF
-,-,TRBJ2-7,TRBV4-3,TGCGCCAGCAGCCAAGATTTGAACTACGAGCAGTACTTC,CASSQDLNYEQYF
-,few,TRBJ2-6,TRBV4-3,TGCGCCAGCAGCCCGAACCCTGCATCTGGGGCCAACGTCCTGACTTTC,CASSPNPASGANVLTF
TRBD1,-,TRBJ2-5,TRBV9,TGTGCCAGCAGCGTACAGGGGGCCACCCAAGAGACCCAGTACTTC,CASSVQGATQETQYF
TRBD2,-,TRBJ2-4,TRBV9,TGTGCCAGCAGTACGGGGGGGACCAAAAACATTCAGTACTTC,CASSTGGTKNIQYF
-,few,TRBJ1-4,TRBV14,TGTGCCAGCAGCCAGGCCAGAGGAGAAAAACTGTTTTTT,CASSQARGEKLFF
TRBD2,many,TRBJ2-1,TRBV6-1,TGTGCCAGCAAAAATAGCGGGGGGGCCGGGAATGAGCAGTTCTTC,CASKNSGGAGNEQFF
-,-,TRBJ2-1,TRBV2,TGTGCCAGCAGAGACCACACCGTCGAGCAGTTCTTC,CASRDHTVEQFF
-,-,TRBJ2-3,TRBV27,TGTGCCAGCTTGTCTAGCACAGATACGCAGTATTTT,CASLSSTDTQYF
TRBD1,few,TRBJ2-3,TRBV12-3/TRBV12-4,TGTGCCAGCAGTTTATACAGGGGGCGCACAGATACGCAGTATTTT,CASSLYRGRTDTQYF
-,few,TRBJ2-3,TRBV7-3,TGTGCCAGCAGCTTAATTGGGACATCCGAGACGCAGTATTTT,CASSLIGTSETQYF
-,-,TRBJ2-3,TRBV25-1,TGTGCCAGCAGCGCCTTAGCAGGTGGCACAGATACGCAGTATTTT,CASSALAGGTDTQYF
TRBD1,-,TRBJ2-1,TRBV9,TGTGCCAGCAGCGCCTCGGGGACAGGGTACAATGAGCAGTTCTTC,CASSASGTGYNEQFF
TRBD1,few,TRBJ2-5,TRBV25-1,TGTGCCAGCAGTGAATACGGGCGGACAGGGGGAGAGACCCAGTACTTC,CASSEYGRTGGETQYF
-,-,TRBJ1-3,TRBV12-3/TRBV12-4,TGTGCCAGCAGTACGGACATCTCTGGAAACACCATATATTTT,CASSTDISGNTIYF
-,few,TRBJ2-7,TRBV2,TGTGCCAGCAGTGAGCACCAAACCTACGAGCAGTACTTC,CASSEHQTYEQYF
-,few,TRBJ2-5,TRBV6-2/TRBV6-3,TGTGCCACCGAAAGGGACATCTTAGGGTCCCAGTACTTC,CATERDILGSQYF
-,-,TRBJ2-7,TRBV27,TGTGCCAGCAGGCCCGGGCGATCCTGGTACGAGCAGTACTTC,CASRPGRSWYEQYF
-,many,TRBJ2-7,TRBV29-1,TGCAGCGTGCCCGGACGGGGCTACGAGCAGTACTTC,CSVPGRGYEQYF
TRBD1,few,TRBJ2-7,TRBV4-1,TGCGCCAGCAGCTACGGACAGGGGCGTTATTTGGACTTC,CASSYGQGRYLDF
-,few,TRBJ2-7,TRBV2,TGTGCCAGCAGTGACAGGGAGTACGAGCAGTACTTC,CASSDREYEQYF
TRBD2,-,TRBJ2-7,TRBV5-6,TGTGCTTCAGGAAGCGGGGAGGTCGAGCAGTACTTC,CASGSGEVEQYF
TRBD1,few,TRBJ1-5,TRBV30,TGTGCCTGGGGGACAGGGTTTGAACAGCCCCAGCATTTT,CAWGTGFEQPQHF
-,-,TRBJ2-7,TRBV30,TGTGCCTGGTCACCGGGACACTCCTACGAGCAGTACTTC,CAWSPGHSYEQYF
-,many,TRBJ1-2,TRBV9,TGTGCCAGCAGCGTAGCCCCTAAGGGAAGCAACTATGGCTACACCTTC,CASSVAPKGSNYGYTF
-,few,TRBJ2-2,TRBV6-2/TRBV6-3,TGTGCCAGCAGGGCCCCAGGGGGGGAGCTGTTTTTT,CASRAPGGELFF
TRBD2,-,TRBJ2-3,TRBV9,TGTGCCAGCACCTTAGGATCAGCGGGAGGGGGAGATACGCAGTATTTT,CASTLGSAGGGDTQYF
TRBD2,few,TRBJ2-1,TRBV20-1,TGCAGTGCTACTTACTTTCCCCGGACTAGCGGGATGTACAATGAGCAGTTCTTC,CSATYFPRTSGMYNEQFF
TRBD2,few,TRBJ2-3,TRBV7-2,TGTGCCAGCAGCTTATTGCGGGAGGGCACAGATACGCAGTATTTT,CASSLLREGTDTQYF
TRBD2,few,TRBJ2-1,TRBV7-2,TGTGCCAGCAGCTTAGAAGTAGCGGGAGGATTGGATGAGCAGTTCTTC,CASSLEVAGGLDEQFF
-,few,TRBJ1-1,TRBV7-9,TGTGCCAGCAGCTTAGGGGGAGGCCCGAACACTGAAGCTTTCTTT,CASSLGGGPNTEAFF
-,few,TRBJ2-7,TRBV6-1,TGTGCCAGCAGTGATTGGTACGAGCAGTACTTC,CASSDWYEQYF
-,-,TRBJ1-5,TRBV4-1,TGCGCCAGCAGCCAGACAGCAATTAGCAATCAGCCCCAGCATTTT,CASSQTAISNQPQHF
-,-,TRBJ2-1,TRBV12-3/TRBV12-4,TGTGCCAGCAGCCCCGTACCCAATGAGCAGTTCTTC,CASSPVPNEQFF
-,-,TRBJ2-7,TRBV30,TGTGCCTGGAGTAAGGGGGTTGGCTCCTACGAGCAGTACTTC,CAWSKGVGSYEQYF
TRBD2,-,TRBJ2-7,TRBV29-1,TGCAGCGTTGGACTAGCGGGTAACGAGCAGTACTTC,CSVGLAGNEQYF
-,-,TRBJ1-1,TRBV12-3/TRBV12-4,TGTGCCAGCAGTTTACGGGGGGAAGACACTGAAGCTTTCTTT,CASSLRGEDTEAFF
-,-,TRBJ2-3,TRBV18,TGTGCCAGCTCACCATCAACGGGAGTCCCTACAGATACGCAGTATTTT,CASSPSTGVPTDTQYF
-,many,TRBJ2-5,TRBV27,TGTGCCAGCAGTTTGTATCCGGGTCCTAGGGGGAAAGAGACCCAGTACTTC,CASSLYPGPRGKETQYF